The 15 T cell receptor beta chains below all came from one sample that was sequenced in a study of graft-versus-host responses after intestinal transplantation. There were around 200,000 CFSE-labeled responder cells plated together with around 200,000 irradiated, violet-dye-labeled stimulator cells. The repertoire was sequenced with immunoSEQ multiplex PCR; TCRdb's copy has only in-frame clones and lacks some. This sample has more than 9,500 clones, with less than 35% found just once. Sequencing was performed on alloreactive CD8+ T cells from a mixed lymphocyte reaction culture, taken before intestinal transplant. The subset is: CFSE-low proliferating T cells sorted from approximately 6-day pre-transplant mixed lymphocyte reaction (GvH or HvG direction). These receptors were taken from a human patient who received an intestinal transplant.

This clone appeared a few times. The chain has TRBV19 and TRBJ1-1; possible D gene TRBD1, 5 bases. The length of the CDR3 is 13 residues. CDR1 is LNHDA, CDR2 SQIVND, per germline (reference sequence). CDR3 in DNA: TGTAAGTCGACCGCCGGGGGTCCCACTGAAGCTTTCTTT. It yields the protein CKSTAGGPTEAFF.

Relative to its sample, this clone is medium-sized. V usage is TRBV9 and J usage is TRBJ1-4; a possible D gene is TRBD1 (5 bases). This CDR3 is 15 amino acids long. Trimming removed 4 bases at V and 8 bases at J, with 18 bases between. Germline CDR1 is SGDLS and CDR2 is YYNGEE. The CDR3 bases are TGTGCCAGCAGCCCTAGGGGTGGCGTGGCGGAAAAACTGTTTTTT. Its protein product is CASSPRGGVAEKLFF.

The chain joins TRBV4-1 to TRBJ1-5; TRBD1 is a possible D gene (5 bases). Looked up from germline, CDR1 is MGHRA and CDR2 is YSYEKL. The CDR3 runs 14 residues. Trimming left V 7 bases short and J 6 bases short, with 16 bases between. Here the CDR3 DNA reads TGCGCCAGCACACAATTTGCGGGGGGTCAGCCCCAGCATTTT. It specifies CASTQFAGGQPQHF.

This clone appeared a few times. This chain connects TRBV29-1 to TRBJ1-2, with D perhaps matching TRBD1 (6 bases). The V gene's germline CDR1 is SQVTM and CDR2 ANQGSEA. V gave up 4 bases and J gave up 5 bases, with 8 bases separating them. CDR3 size: 11 residues. In nucleotides, the CDR3 is TGCAGCGTTGCAGGGGTTTATGGCTACACCTTC. It yields the protein CSVAGVYGYTF.

This clone was detected a few times. The DNA is left out, because the CDR3 cannot be placed on it with certainty; the CDR3 is given as TCRdb lists it. The J gene is TRBJ2-7, the V gene TRBV15; the table's D call, TRBD1, has no DNA check behind it. The CDR3 sequence runs 13 residues, both termini included. CDR1 LNHNV and CDR2 YYDKDF come from the germline V gene (reference sequence). The chain's CDR3 is CATGSGQGDEQYF.

This clone turned up a few times. The chain employs TRBV6-1 and TRBJ1-1; D is ambiguous. Germline CDR1 reads MNHNS; CDR2 reads SASEGT. V was pared by 8 bases and J by 0 bases, with 4 bases between. The CDR3 contains 11 residues. CDR3 in amino acids: CASRLNTEAFF. The CDR3 nucleotides read TGTGCCAGCCGTTTGAACACTGAAGCTTTCTTT.

This chain connects TRBV4-1 to TRBJ2-7, with D perhaps matching TRBD1 (5 bases). CDR1 MGHRA and CDR2 YSYEKL come from the germline V gene. V shed 1 base and J shed 2 bases, with 12 bases lying between them. This CDR3 is built from 15 residues. Here the CDR3 DNA reads TGCGCCAGCAGCCAAGTTGACAGTTTTCCCTACGAGCAGTACTTC. Translating it yields CASSQVDSFPYEQYF.

In this sample, this clone turned up a few times. The genes are TRBV5-1 and TRBJ2-3, with 12 bases that match TRBD2. Per germline, CDR1 SGHRS and CDR2 YFSETQ. CDR3 length: 19 residues. V gave up 4 bases and J gave up 0 bases; unmatched junction bases: 12. This CDR3 reads CASSPPSGGARWSTDTQYF. The CDR3 nucleotides read TGCGCCAGCAGCCCCCCTAGCGGGGGGGCGAGATGGAGCACAGATACGCAGTATTTT.

The chain has TRBV11-2 and TRBJ2-7; perhaps TRBD1 as D (6 bases). The CDR3 spans 12 residues. Trimming removed 5 bases from V and 4 bases from J, with 9 bases in between. Looked up from germline, CDR1 is SGHAT and CDR2 is FQNNGV. CDR3 DNA: TGTGCCAGCAGCGAAACAGGGTACGAGCAGTACTTC. Its translation: CASSETGYEQYF.

This clone has just a few counts. V is TRBV19 and J is TRBJ2-2; D is unresolved. CDR1 is LNHDA and CDR2 is SQIVND in the germline V gene (reference sequence). The CDR3 is made up of 11 amino acids. V dropped 7 bases and J dropped 3 bases, with 3 bases sitting between them. CDR3: CASTYTGELFF. The CDR3 DNA reads TGTGCCAGTACGTACACCGGGGAGCTGTTTTTT.

This clone was found a few times. This sequence joins TRBV19 and TRBJ2-7; maybe TRBD2 (7 bases). CDR1 is LNHDA and CDR2 is SQIVND in the germline V gene (reference sequence). V lost 6 bases, J lost 5 bases, and 17 bases lay in between. The CDR3 is 14 amino acids. CDR3 sequence (DNA): TGTGCCAGTAGCCTCGGTGGGGGGGCCCACGAGCAGTACTTC. It is translated as CASSLGGGAHEQYF.

The V call is TRBV11-2, the J call TRBJ1-5; D gene ambiguous. There are 15 residues in the CDR3. Germline V lookup: CDR1 SGHAT, CDR2 FQNNGV. With 4 bases removed from V and 3 bases from J, the gap between germline ends came to 13 bases. The CDR3 reads CASSSRGALNQPQHF. The CDR3 region has the DNA TGTGCCAGCAGCTCCCGTGGAGCACTCAATCAGCCCCAGCATTTT.

CDR3 bases: TGTGCCAGCAGCTTAGGTGGGGGCCCGTACGAGCAGTACTTC. This codes for CASSLGGGPYEQYF. V and J are TRBV7-6 and TRBJ2-5; perhaps TRBD1 as D (6 bases). The tail of the sequence fits TRBJ2-7 better, so the J call may be wrong. This CDR3 is 14 amino acids long. Germline assignment: CDR1 SGHVS and CDR2 FNYEAQ.

The J gene is TRBJ1-3, the V gene TRBV28; TRBD1 matches 7 bases. CDR1 is MDHEN and CDR2 is SYDVKM in the germline V gene. The V segment lost 5 bases and the J segment 4 bases; nucleotides outside the gene matches: 5. CDR3 length equals 14 residues. The CDR3 sequence: CASSRQGLGNTIYF. CDR3 nucleotide sequence: TGTGCCAGCAGTCGACAGGGTCTGGGAAACACCATATATTTT.

This chain connects TRBV7-3 to TRBJ1-6; no clear D. CDR3 length equals 15 residues. The germline V gene has CDR1 SGHTA and CDR2 FQGTGA. V was clipped by 2 bases and J by 9 bases, with 14 bases between them. For the CDR3, the DNA is TGTGCCAGCAGCTTAGGCCCCGGAGCGGGTTCACCCCTCCACTTT. Amino acids: CASSLGPGAGSPLHF.